This T cell receptor (beta chain) was identified in a study of CD8+CD57+ T cells in acquired aplastic anemia. Overall study findings and caveats: Twenty-nine sequences, all CD8+ CDR3, were shared between patients and controls.

TCR beta VDJ and CDR3 profiling used genomic DNA as template. TCRdb re-called the reads through MiXCR, storing one row per CDR3 protein. There are some 170,000 distinct CDR3 sequences in the sample; around 48% occur only once, and roughly 1.1% lies in the top ten. The CDR3 runs 15 residues. Germline CDR1 is SGHRS and CDR2 is YFSETQ. Trimming took 4 bases from V and 8 from J, leaving 18 bases between them. This clonotype has more than one count but fewer than ten. Its cognate antigen is unknown. By flow cytometry, patients selected for sequencing had shown an expansion of CD8+CD57+ cells. Sequencing was done on a sample of sorted CD4+, CD8+, or CD8+CD57+ T cells (not recorded which) from PBMCs. The V and J genes are TRBV5-1 and TRBJ1-4; no reliable D call. The TCR originated in a human donor with aplastic anemia. CDR3 protein: CASSPGPRADEKLFF. CDR3 in DNA: TGCGCCAGCAGCCCGGGCCCAAGGGCGGACGAAAAACTGTTTTTT.